One T cell receptor (beta chain) is described in this entry. This specimen comes from a study of CD8 T cells in Susac syndrome. Bulk CD8+ and CD4+ cells came from magnetic negative isolation; CD8+ TEMRA by FACS. This CDR3 spans 11 amino acids. V gave up 4 bases and J gave up 4 bases, with 5 bases separating them. Germline assignment: CDR1 SQVTM and CDR2 ANQGSEA. Random hexamers were used to reverse transcribe an amount of about 0.45 to 1 ug RNA. An immunoSEQ multiplex PCR generated amplified TCR beta CDR3 products spanning 54 Vbeta and 13 Jbeta. MiXCR, run by TCRdb on the immunoSEQ multiplex PCR reads, gives a single entry per CDR3 protein. The sample contains around 200,000 distinct CDR3 sequences, roughly 94% of which appear only once.

V is TRBV29-1 and J is TRBJ1-5; D gene ambiguous. The TCR was taken from a human donor in good health. The sequenced material came from CD4+ T cells from PBMCs. The CDR3 nucleotides are TGCAGCGTTGGCGGAAATCAGCCCCAGCATTTT. It is translated as CSVGGNQPQHF.